Shown below are 16 T cell receptor beta chains from a single sample sequenced in a study of shared clonotypes between healthy human individuals. Sequencing used immunoSEQ multiplex PCR; TCRdb keeps in-frame clones, though not all of them. The table includes some 2.4 million clones, roughly 93% detected once. Sequencing input: naive CD4+ T cells from PBMCs. Subset denoted: CD45RA+ positively selected. These TCRs come from a young man in good health. Some clones in this sample may be carry-over from other donors' samples.

This chain links TRBV19 with TRBJ2-5, with 7 positions matching TRBD2. The trim removed 6 bases at V and 2 bases at J, leaving 21 bases unmatched. This CDR3 has 19 amino acids. The germline gives CDR1 LNHDA, CDR2 SQIVND (reference sequence). The DNA of the CDR3 is TGTGCCAGTAGGAAGGGTCGGGGAGGGGCCCCGGTAGGGCAAGAGACCCAGTACTTC. Its translation is CASRKGRGGAPVGQETQYF.

J is TRBJ2-7 and V is TRBV5-1; D tentatively reads TRBD1 or TRBD2 (5 bases each). The CDR3 is 14 residues long. V was trimmed by 0 bases and J by 7 bases, leaving 14 bases between them. Germline CDR1 reads SGHRS; CDR2 reads YFSETQ. This CDR3 reads CASSLAPQEGEQYF. In DNA, the CDR3 is TGCGCCAGCAGCTTGGCCCCCCAAGAGGGGGAGCAGTACTTC.

J is TRBJ2-6 and V is TRBV5-1; tentative D call: TRBD2 (5 bases). The V end lost 4 bases, the J end lost 1 base, and 9 bases lay between the germline ends. Germline CDR1 reads SGHRS; CDR2 reads YFSETQ. CDR3 size: 15 residues. CDR3 sequence reads: CASSRGPSGANVLTF. As DNA, the CDR3 is TGCGCCAGCAGCCGCGGGCCATCTGGGGCCAACGTCCTGACTTTC.

The rearrangement uses TRBV27 and TRBJ1-5, with D unresolved. Germline CDR1 reads MNHEY; CDR2 reads SMNVEV (reference sequence). This CDR3 is 12 amino acids long. Trimming cost V 2 bases and J 6 bases, with 5 bases left between them. This CDR3 reads CASSLAFQPQHF. CDR3 DNA sequence: TGTGCCAGCAGTTTAGCATTTCAGCCCCAGCATTTT.

J is TRBJ2-2 and V is TRBV29-1; perhaps D is TRBD1 or TRBD2 (6 bases each). Germline values: CDR1 SQVTM, CDR2 ANQGSEA. This CDR3 is built from 17 residues. Trimming shortened V by 5 bases and J by 6 bases, and 25 bases separated the two germline ends. In DNA, the CDR3 is TGCAGCGTTCACGAAATAGGGGGGTTTGTTTCTGCCGGGGAGCTGTTTTTT. Encoded protein: CSVHEIGGFVSAGELFF.

The rearrangement uses TRBV7-2 and TRBJ2-6, with TRBD1 as a possible D gene (5 bases). This CDR3 comprises 17 residues. Trimming removed 1 base at V and 2 bases at J, with 12 bases between. Germline V gene lookup returns CDR1 SGHTA and CDR2 FQGNSA. The CDR3 sequence is CASSLEVGLAGANVLTF. DNA of the CDR3: TGTGCCAGCAGCTTAGAAGTGGGGCTGGCTGGGGCCAACGTCCTGACTTTC.

This clone was seen a single time. The J gene is TRBJ1-5, the V gene TRBV10-2; D unresolved. There are 12 residues in the CDR3. Germline CDR1 reads WSHSY; CDR2 reads SAAADI. The V and J ends lost 1 base and 7 bases respectively, with 5 bases between them. Here the CDR3 reads CASSEWNQPQHF. CDR3 nucleotide sequence: TGCGCCAGCAGTGAGTGGAACCAGCCCCAGCATTTT.

The genes are TRBV15 and TRBJ2-5; D unclear. CDR3 length equals 13 residues. The V and J ends lost 1 base and 4 bases respectively, with 7 bases between them. Germline V CDR1 and CDR2: LNHNV, YYDKDF (reference sequence). The CDR3 loop reads CATSRGNVETQYF. DNA of the CDR3: TGTGCCACCAGCAGAGGCAACGTAGAGACCCAGTACTTC.

The V gene is TRBV14, the J gene TRBJ2-3; a weak D match, TRBD1 (5 bases). V was trimmed by 6 bases and J by 0 bases, leaving 19 bases between them. Germline CDR1 is SGHDN and CDR2 is FVKESK. This CDR3 has 17 residues. Written as DNA, the CDR3 is TGTGCCAGCAGTCCTAAGGACAATTACTTTAGCACAGATACGCAGTATTTT. Its translation: CASSPKDNYFSTDTQYF.

V is TRBV7-6 and J is TRBJ1-4; 8 nucleotides line up with TRBD1. CDR1 and CDR2 from the germline V gene are SGHVS and FNYEAQ. There are 15 residues in the CDR3. Trimming cost V 5 bases and J 0 bases; bases outside gene matches: 2. For the CDR3, the DNA is TGTGCCAGCAGCAAGGACAGGGCAACTAATGAAAAACTGTTTTTT. Its translation is CASSKDRATNEKLFF.

The DNA of the CDR3 is TGTGCCAGCATTGGGGGTAATTCACCCCTCCACTTT. Amino acids: CASIGGNSPLHF. V usage is TRBV2 and J usage is TRBJ1-6; the D gene is possibly TRBD1 (5 bases). Germline V gene sequence: CDR1 SNHLY, CDR2 FYNNEI. This CDR3 is 12 amino acids long. V gave up 7 bases and J gave up 6 bases, with 7 bases separating them. Based on the CDR3 plus reference TRBV2 and TRBJ1-6, the full variable domain is EPEVTQTPSHQVTQMGQEVILRCVPISNHLYFYWYRQILGQKVEFLVSFYNNEISEKSEIFDDQFSVERPDGSNFTLKIRSTKLEDSAMYFCASIGGNSPLHFGNGTRLTVT.

The chain carries TRBV2 and TRBJ2-7; D unclear. CDR1 is SNHLY and CDR2 is FYNNEI in the germline V gene. Trimming cost V 6 bases and J 3 bases, with 9 bases left between them. CDR3 size: 12 residues. CDR3 amino acids: CASRGYDYEQYF. DNA of the CDR3: TGTGCCAGCAGGGGGTACGACTACGAGCAGTACTTC.

The CDR3 region is CASSYTPGTGAETQYF. CDR3 in DNA: TGCGCCAGCAGCTATACACCCGGGACAGGGGCAGAGACCCAGTACTTC. This sequence joins TRBV5-1 and TRBJ2-5; 10 bases fit TRBD1. V gave up 3 bases and J gave up 4 bases; unmatched junction bases: 9. The CDR3 sequence is 16 residues long. Germline V gene sequence: CDR1 SGHRS, CDR2 YFSETQ.

This clone was seen once. CDR3 sequence (DNA): TGTGCCAGCAGTTTGCCGGGACAGGGGTATAGCGAGCAGTACTTC. This sequence encodes CASSLPGQGYSEQYF. The chain joins TRBV28 to TRBJ2-7; 10 bases line up with TRBD1. Germline CDR1 MDHEN, CDR2 SYDVKM. The V segment lost 3 bases and the J segment 6 bases; nucleotides outside the gene matches: 8. There are 15 residues in the CDR3.

This chain joins TRBV5-1 and TRBJ2-5, with 7 positions matching TRBD1. V was pared by 4 bases and J by 4 bases, with 10 bases of the junction left unmatched. Germline assignment: CDR1 SGHRS and CDR2 YFSETQ. The length of the CDR3 is 15 residues. The CDR3 bases are TGCGCCAGCAGCGCTCAGACAGGGAATCGAGAGACCCAGTACTTC. Its protein product is CASSAQTGNRETQYF. Full variable domain (outside the CDR3, taken from reference TRBV5-1 and TRBJ2-5): KAGVTQTPRYLIKTRGQQVTLSCSPISGHRSVSWYQQTPGQGLQFLFEYFSETQRNKGNFPGRFSGRQFSNSRSEMNVSTLELGDSALYLCASSAQTGNRETQYFGPGTRLLVL.

This chain connects TRBV19 to TRBJ2-2, with 7 nucleotides matching TRBD1. CDR3 length equals 15 residues. Germline assignment: CDR1 LNHDA and CDR2 SQIVND (reference sequence). The ends lost 4 bases at V and 6 bases at J; junction bases unmatched: 8. CDR3 DNA: TGTGCCAGTAGTACCCCAGGGGGAAAACCCGGGGAGCTGTTTTTT. It encodes CASSTPGGKPGELFF.